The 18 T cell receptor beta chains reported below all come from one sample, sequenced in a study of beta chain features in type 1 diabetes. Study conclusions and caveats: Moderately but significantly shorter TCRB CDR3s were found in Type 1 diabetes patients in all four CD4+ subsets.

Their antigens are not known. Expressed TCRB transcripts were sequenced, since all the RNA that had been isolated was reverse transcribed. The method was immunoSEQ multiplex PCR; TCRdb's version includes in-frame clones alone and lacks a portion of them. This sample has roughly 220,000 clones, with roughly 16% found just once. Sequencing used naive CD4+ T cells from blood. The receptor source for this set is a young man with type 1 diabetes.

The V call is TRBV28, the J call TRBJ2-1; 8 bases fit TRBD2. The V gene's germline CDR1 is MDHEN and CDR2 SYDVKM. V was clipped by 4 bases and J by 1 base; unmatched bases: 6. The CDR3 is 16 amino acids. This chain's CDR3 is CASSSLLAGSYNEQFF. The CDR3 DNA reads TGTGCCAGCAGTTCACTTCTAGCGGGTTCCTACAATGAGCAGTTCTTC.

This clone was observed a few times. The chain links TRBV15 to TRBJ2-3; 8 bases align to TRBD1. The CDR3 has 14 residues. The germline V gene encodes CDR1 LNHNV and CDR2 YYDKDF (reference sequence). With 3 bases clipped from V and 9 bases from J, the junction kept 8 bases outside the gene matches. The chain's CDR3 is CATSRDRESGTQYF. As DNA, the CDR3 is TGTGCCACCAGCAGGGACAGGGAGAGTGGCACGCAGTATTTT. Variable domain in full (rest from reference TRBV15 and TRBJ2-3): DAMVIQNPRYQVTQFGKPVTLSCSQTLNHNVMYWYQQKSSQAPKLLFHYYDKDFNNEADTPDNFQSRRPNTSFCFLDIRSPGLGDTAMYLCATSRDRESGTQYFGPGTRLTVL.

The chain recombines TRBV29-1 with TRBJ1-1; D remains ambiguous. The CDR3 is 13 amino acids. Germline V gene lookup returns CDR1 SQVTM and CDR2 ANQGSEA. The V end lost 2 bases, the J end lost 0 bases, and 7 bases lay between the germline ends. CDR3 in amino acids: CSVEFTLNTEAFF. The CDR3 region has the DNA TGCAGCGTTGAATTCACGTTGAACACTGAAGCTTTCTTT.

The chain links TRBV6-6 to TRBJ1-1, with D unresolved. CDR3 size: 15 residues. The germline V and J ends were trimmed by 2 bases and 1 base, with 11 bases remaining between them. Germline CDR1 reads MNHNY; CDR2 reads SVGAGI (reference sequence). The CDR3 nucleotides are TGTGCCAGCAGTTACGGTCGGGCGGAGAACACTGAAGCTTTCTTT. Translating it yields CASSYGRAENTEAFF.

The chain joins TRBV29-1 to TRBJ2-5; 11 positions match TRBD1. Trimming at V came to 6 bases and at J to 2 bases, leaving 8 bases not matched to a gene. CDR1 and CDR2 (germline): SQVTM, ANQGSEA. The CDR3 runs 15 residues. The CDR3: CSVTGTGGSQETQYF. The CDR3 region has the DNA TGCAGCGTGACGGGGACAGGGGGATCTCAAGAGACCCAGTACTTC.

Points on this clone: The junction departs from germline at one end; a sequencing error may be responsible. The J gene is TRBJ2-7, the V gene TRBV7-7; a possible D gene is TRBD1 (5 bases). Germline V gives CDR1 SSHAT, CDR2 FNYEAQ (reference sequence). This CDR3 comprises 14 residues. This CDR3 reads CASSLAGPRDEQYF. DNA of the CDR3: TGTGCTAGCAGCTTGGCAGGACCCAGGGACGAGCAGTACTTC.

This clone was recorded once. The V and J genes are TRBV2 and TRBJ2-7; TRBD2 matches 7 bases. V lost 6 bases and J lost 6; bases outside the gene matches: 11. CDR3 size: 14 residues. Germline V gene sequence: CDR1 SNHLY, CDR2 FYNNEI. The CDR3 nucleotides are TGTGCCAGCAGCCGTGGGAGGGAAAGAGGCGAGCAGTACTTC. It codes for CASSRGRERGEQYF.

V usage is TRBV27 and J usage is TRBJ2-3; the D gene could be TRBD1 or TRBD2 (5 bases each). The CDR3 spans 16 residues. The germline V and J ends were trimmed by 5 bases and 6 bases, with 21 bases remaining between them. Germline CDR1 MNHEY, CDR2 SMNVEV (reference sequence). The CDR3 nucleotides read TGTGCCAGCAGTCCCCTCTTAGCCAAAGGGGACGATACGCAGTATTTT. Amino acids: CASSPLLAKGDDTQYF.

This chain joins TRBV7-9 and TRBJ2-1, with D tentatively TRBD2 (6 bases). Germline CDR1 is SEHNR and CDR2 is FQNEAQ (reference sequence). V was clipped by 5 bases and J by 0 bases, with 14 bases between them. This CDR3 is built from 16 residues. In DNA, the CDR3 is TGTGCCAGCAGCGTCCGACTAGGGTCCTCCTACAATGAGCAGTTCTTC. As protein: CASSVRLGSSYNEQFF.

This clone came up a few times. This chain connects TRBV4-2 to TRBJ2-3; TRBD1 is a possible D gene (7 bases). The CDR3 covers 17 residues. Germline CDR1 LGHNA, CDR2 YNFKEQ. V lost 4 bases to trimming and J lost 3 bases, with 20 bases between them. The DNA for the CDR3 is TGTGCCAGCAGCCCCCAAGTCAGACAGGGAGGTACAGATACGCAGTATTTT. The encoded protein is CASSPQVRQGGTDTQYF.

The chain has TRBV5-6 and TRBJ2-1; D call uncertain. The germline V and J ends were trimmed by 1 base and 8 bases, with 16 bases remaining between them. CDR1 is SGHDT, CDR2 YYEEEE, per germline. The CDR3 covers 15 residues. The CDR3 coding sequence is TGTGCCAGCAGCTTGTTAACCGAACTTCGGGATGAGCAGTTCTTC. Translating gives CASSLLTELRDEQFF.

For the CDR3, the DNA is TGTGCCACCAGCGGGACAGAAGGACTGATCAAGAATGAGCAGTTCTTC. It translates to CATSGTEGLIKNEQFF. The chain links TRBV15 to TRBJ2-1; TRBD1 matches 7 bases. The germline gives CDR1 LNHNV, CDR2 YYDKDF (reference sequence). The length of the CDR3 is 16 residues. V gave up 5 bases and J gave up 7 bases; unmatched junction bases: 14.

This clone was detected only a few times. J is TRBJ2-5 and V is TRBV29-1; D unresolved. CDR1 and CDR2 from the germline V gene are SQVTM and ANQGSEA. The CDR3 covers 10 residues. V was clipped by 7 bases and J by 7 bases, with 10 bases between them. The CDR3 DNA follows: TGCAGCGCCGTGTTATTGACCCAGTACTTC. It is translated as CSAVLLTQYF.

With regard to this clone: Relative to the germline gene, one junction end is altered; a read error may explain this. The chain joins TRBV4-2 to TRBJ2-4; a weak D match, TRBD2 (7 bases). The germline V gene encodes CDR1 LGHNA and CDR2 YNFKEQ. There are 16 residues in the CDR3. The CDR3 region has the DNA TGTGCCAGCAGCTCTCGGGGGGCGGGAGCCGAAAACATTCAGTACTTC. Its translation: CASSSRGAGAENIQYF.

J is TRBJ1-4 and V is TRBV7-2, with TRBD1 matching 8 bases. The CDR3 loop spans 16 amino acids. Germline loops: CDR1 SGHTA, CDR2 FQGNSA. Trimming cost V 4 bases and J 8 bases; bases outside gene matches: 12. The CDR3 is CASSSADRAGKEKLFF. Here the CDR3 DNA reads TGTGCCAGCAGCTCAGCGGACAGGGCAGGGAAGGAAAAACTGTTTTTT. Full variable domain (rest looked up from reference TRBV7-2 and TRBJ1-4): GAGVSQSPSNKVTEKGKDVELRCDPISGHTALYWYRQSLGQGLEFLIYFQGNSAPDKSGLPSDRFSAERTGGSVSTLTIQRTQQEDSAVYLCASSSADRAGKEKLFFGSGTQLSVL.

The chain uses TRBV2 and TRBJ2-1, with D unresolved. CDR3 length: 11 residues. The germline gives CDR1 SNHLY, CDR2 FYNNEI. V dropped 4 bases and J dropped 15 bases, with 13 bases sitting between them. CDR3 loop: CASSGQSSSFF. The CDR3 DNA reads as TGTGCCAGCAGTGGACAATCATCATCGTTCTTC.

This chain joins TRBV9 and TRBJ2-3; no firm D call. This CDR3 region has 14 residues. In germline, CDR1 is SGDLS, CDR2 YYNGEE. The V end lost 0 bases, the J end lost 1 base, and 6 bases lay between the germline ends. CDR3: CASSVVGGTDTQYF. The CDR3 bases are TGTGCCAGCAGCGTAGTCGGTGGCACAGATACGCAGTATTTT.

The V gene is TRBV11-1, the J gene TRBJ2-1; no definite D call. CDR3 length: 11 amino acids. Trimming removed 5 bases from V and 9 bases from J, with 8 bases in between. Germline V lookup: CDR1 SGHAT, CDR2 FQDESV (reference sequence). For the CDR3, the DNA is TGTGCCAGCAGCCCAGCGATTGAGCAGTTCTTC. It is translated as CASSPAIEQFF.